The entry that follows covers one T cell receptor beta chain sequence. Its matching antigen is unknown. The data stem from a study of CD8+CD57+ T cells in acquired aplastic anemia. At the level of the study: DNA per sorted CD4+ or CD8+ sample ranged roughly 0.19 to 27.4 ug, averaging around 3.2 ug.

Profiling that covered TCR beta VDJ and CDR3 relied on genomic DNA as its template. TCRdb redid the calling of the reads with MiXCR, one entry per CDR3 protein. The data contain around 150,000 distinct CDR3 sequences, about 64% of them seen just once; the ten biggest clones take up 40% to 55%. Flow cytometry had shown expanded CD8+CD57+ cells in the patients chosen for sequencing. The patients all had a severe acquired aplastic anemia diagnosis. Receipt of therapy had not occurred in any patient by the time of blood sampling. Study results and caveats: A set of about 28 CD8+ CDR3 sequences was shared between patients and controls, and these sequences appeared highly expressed in patients.

The germline CDR1 and CDR2 sequences are LNHNV and YYDKDF (reference sequence). CDR3 length equals 13 residues. This chain joins TRBV15 and TRBJ2-7; D is uncertain. The J call may not be correct, given that the DNA end is closer to TRBJ2-1. The sequencing sample was made of sorted CD4+, CD8+, or CD8+CD57+ T cells (not recorded which) from PBMCs. The sequence came from a human donor with aplastic anemia. In nucleotides, the CDR3 is TGTGCCACCAGCAGAGTAGCTCGGCTAGAGCAGTTCTTC. Translated, it gives CATSRVARLEQFF.